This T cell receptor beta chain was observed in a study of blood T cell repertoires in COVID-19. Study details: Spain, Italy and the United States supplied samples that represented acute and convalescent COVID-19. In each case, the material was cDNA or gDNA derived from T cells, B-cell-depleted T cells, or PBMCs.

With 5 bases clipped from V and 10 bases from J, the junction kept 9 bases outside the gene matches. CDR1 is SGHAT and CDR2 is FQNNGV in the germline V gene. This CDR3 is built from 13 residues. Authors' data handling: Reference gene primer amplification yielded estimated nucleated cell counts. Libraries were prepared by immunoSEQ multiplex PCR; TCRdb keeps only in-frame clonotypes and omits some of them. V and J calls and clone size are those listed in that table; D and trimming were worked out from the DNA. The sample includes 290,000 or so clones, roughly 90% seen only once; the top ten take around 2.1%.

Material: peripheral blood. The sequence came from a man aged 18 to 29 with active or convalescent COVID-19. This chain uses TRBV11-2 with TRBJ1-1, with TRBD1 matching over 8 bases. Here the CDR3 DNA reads TGTGCCAGCAGCGACCGACAGGGGCTCGTAGCTTTCTTT. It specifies CASSDRQGLVAFF.